The 14 T cell receptor beta chains below all came from one sample that was sequenced in a study of T cell responses to AZD1222 COVID-19 vaccine (dated by TCRdb to about 2021). The sample's time point label, decoded: baseline before first vaccination. Library generation was performed with the immunoSEQ multiplex PCR assay. The clones in this table, taken by TCRdb from immuneACCESS, are in-frame only. Not every clone is retained; where verified, under half of the shortfall comes from an unresolved V gene, and the cause of the rest is unknown. In this sample the table shows 97,000 or so clones, approximately 90% of which occur a single time. The biggest ten clones account for around 5.1% of the sample. The source material was peripheral blood, sampled on day 0 of AZD1222 vaccination. The origin of the receptors is an adult in good health.

This sequence joins TRBV7-9 and TRBJ1-6, with unresolved D. Germline V gene sequence: CDR1 SEHNR, CDR2 FQNEAQ (reference sequence). The CDR3 runs 12 residues. Trimming shortened V by 6 bases and J by 5 bases, and 5 bases separated the two germline ends. The CDR3 sequence: CASSQHNSPLHF. The CDR3 nucleotides read TGTGCCAGCAGTCAGCATAATTCACCCCTCCACTTT.

This sequence joins TRBV5-1 and TRBJ1-3; D not certain. CDR1 is SGHRS, CDR2 YFSETQ, per germline. Deletions cut 0 bases from V and 0 bases from J, with 7 bases between. This CDR3 has 15 amino acids. Written as DNA, the CDR3 is TGCGCCAGCAGCTTGGCCCAAAGCTCTGGAAACACCATATATTTT. Its translation is CASSLAQSSGNTIYF.

The genes are TRBV5-1 and TRBJ1-6; maybe TRBD1 (6 bases). Trimming stripped 1 base from V and 6 bases from J, with 20 bases between. The CDR3 totals 18 residues. Germline CDR1 reads SGHRS; CDR2 reads YFSETQ. The CDR3 is CASSLWGQVPTVNSPLHF. The CDR3 DNA sequence: TGCGCCAGCAGCTTGTGGGGGCAAGTTCCGACCGTTAATTCACCCCTCCACTTT.

This chain uses TRBV10-2 with TRBJ2-7; TRBD2 agrees at 7 bases. The CDR3 runs to 13 residues. V trimming: 5 bases; J trimming: 0 bases; junction bases outside the gene matches: 1. CDR1 is WSHSY, CDR2 SAAADI, per germline. CDR3 coding DNA: TGCGCCAGCAGTAGGGACTACTCCTACGAGCAGTACTTC. Encoded protein: CASSRDYSYEQYF.

The genes are TRBV10-2 and TRBJ2-7; 13 positions match TRBD2. This CDR3 has 15 amino acids. Germline-derived CDR1 and CDR2 are WSHSY and SAAADI. Trimming removed 10 bases from V and 5 bases from J; junction bases left unmatched: 11. CDR3 coding DNA: TGCGCCACCCGGCTCGGGACTAGCGGGACCGACGAGCAGTACTTC. It translates to CATRLGTSGTDEQYF.

About this clone: At one of its ends the junction is not consistent with the germline gene, which may arise from a read error. This sequence joins TRBV28 and TRBJ2-7; TRBD1 agrees at 7 bases. Per germline, CDR1 MDHEN and CDR2 SYDVKM. There are 13 residues in the CDR3. The CDR3 nucleotides read TGTGCCAGCATCCCCGACAGGGCAATTAGGGGTCTTTTC. Its protein is CASIPDRAIRGLF.

This rearrangement joins TRBV24-1 to TRBJ2-1; no clear D. Germline-derived CDR1 and CDR2 are KGHDR and SFDVKD. V dropped 1 base and J dropped 4 bases, with 7 bases sitting between them. The CDR3 is 14 amino acids. DNA for the CDR3: TGTGCCACCAGTGATTTCGCCCGTTACAATGAGCAGTTCTTC. This encodes CATSDFARYNEQFF.

The CDR3 nucleotides read TGTGCCAGCAGCTCCCCGGGACAGGGGTCCAATGAGCAGTTCTTC. This encodes CASSSPGQGSNEQFF. The gene calls are TRBV5-4 and TRBJ2-1, with 10 bases matching TRBD1. Per the germline V gene, CDR1 is SGHNT and CDR2 is YYREEE (reference sequence). CDR3 size: 15 residues. The V and J ends lost 3 bases and 6 bases, in that order; junction bases with no gene match: 6.

The V gene is TRBV7-9, the J gene TRBJ1-6, with 7 bases matching TRBD1. CDR1 SEHNR and CDR2 FQNEAQ come from the germline V gene (reference sequence). Trimming removed 5 bases from V and 7 bases from J; junction bases left unmatched: 14. The CDR3 loop spans 17 amino acids. The DNA of the CDR3 is TGTGCCAGCAGCCGGACAGGACTGCGATTTTGGAATTCACCCCTCCACTTT. This gives the protein CASSRTGLRFWNSPLHF.

This chain joins TRBV7-2 and TRBJ1-4, with 7 nucleotides matching TRBD1. V was pared by 5 bases and J by 0 bases, with 6 bases of the junction left unmatched. This CDR3 has 16 amino acids. CDR1 and CDR2 (germline): SGHTA, FQGNSA. In nucleotides, the CDR3 is TGTGCCAGCAGCGAAGACGGGACAGCAACTAATGAAAAACTGTTTTTT. This sequence encodes CASSEDGTATNEKLFF. Full variable domain (outside the CDR3, taken from reference TRBV7-2 and TRBJ1-4): GAGVSQSPSNKVTEKGKDVELRCDPISGHTALYWYRQSLGQGLEFLIYFQGNSAPDKSGLPSDRFSAERTGGSVSTLTIQRTQQEDSAVYLCASSEDGTATNEKLFFGSGTQLSVL.

V usage is TRBV4-2 and J usage is TRBJ2-7; D is perhaps TRBD1 or TRBD2 (5 bases each). This CDR3 has 14 residues. V was shortened by 7 bases and J by 2 bases, with 15 bases between the two germline ends. Germline assignment: CDR1 LGHNA and CDR2 YNFKEQ. CDR3 protein: CASTIGLGAYEQYF. The CDR3 DNA follows: TGTGCCAGCACCATTGGCTTGGGGGCCTACGAGCAGTACTTC.

This chain links TRBV6-5 with TRBJ1-3; tentatively, D is TRBD1 (5 bases). The CDR3 is 15 residues long. Trimming removed 7 bases from V and 1 base from J, with 14 bases in between. Germline CDR1 MNHEY, CDR2 SVGAGI. The CDR3 loop reads CASTGGGGSGNTIYF. The CDR3 DNA reads TGTGCCAGCACTGGGGGTGGAGGATCTGGAAACACCATATATTTT.

V is TRBV5-4 and J is TRBJ1-3, with D perhaps matching TRBD1 (6 bases). From germline, CDR1 is SGHNT and CDR2 YYREEE (reference sequence). Trimming took 5 bases from V and 4 from J, leaving 13 bases between them. This CDR3 is built from 14 residues. CDR3: CASRPADSGNTIYF. For the CDR3, the DNA is TGTGCCAGCAGACCCGCGGACAGCGGAAACACCATATATTTT.

This clone has only a few counts. The J gene is TRBJ1-6, the V gene TRBV27, with TRBD1 matching 11 bases. Trimming at V came to 1 base and at J to 6 bases, leaving 8 bases not matched to a gene. CDR3 length: 18 amino acids. Per the germline V gene, CDR1 is MNHEY and CDR2 is SMNVEV (reference sequence). The CDR3 DNA follows: TGTGCCAGCAGTTTATACTCGGGACAGGGGGGACGTAATTCACCCCTCCACTTT. Protein sequence: CASSLYSGQGGRNSPLHF.